This T cell receptor (beta chain) was observed in a study of T cell responses to AZD1222 COVID-19 vaccine. On the study more broadly: Second-dose intervals of approximately 4 or approximately 12 weeks were pooled. Study outcomes and limitations: The study reported that nearly half of spike-specific TCRs target unmutated variant regions. Spike as a whole was targeted by vaccine-associated CD4 TCRs, dominant at 160-218 and 743-854. Seropositive at baseline were only 5 or 6 AZD1222 recipients.

CDR3 size: 16 residues. V lost 0 bases to trimming and J lost 2 bases, with 15 bases between them. Germline lookup yields CDR1 SGHKS and CDR2 YYEKEE (reference sequence). About this clone: Antigen unknown.

The assay was immunoSEQ multiplex PCR, and TCRdb's table has in-frame clones only and misses some. The data show about 130,000 clones, around 92% seen once. The sample in question was peripheral blood, obtained on day 0 of AZD1222 vaccination. The chain couples TRBV5-5 to TRBJ2-7; weak D call: TRBD2 (6 bases). The clonotype originates from an adult in good health. The CDR3 coding sequence is TGTGCCAGCAGCTTGGCACGGGAGACCCAAACCTACGAGCAGTACTTC. It yields the protein CASSLARETQTYEQYF.